The rows below give T cell receptor beta chains drawn from one sample of a study of blood T cell repertoires in COVID-19. TCRdb's copy holds only in-frame clones and misses some; the assay was immunoSEQ multiplex PCR. In the table there are approximately 210,000 clones, around 80% of which are singletons. What was sequenced was peripheral blood. The receptors originated from a woman aged 40 to 50 with acute or convalescent COVID-19. CDR3s include the opening cysteine and the closing phenylalanine or tryptophan. The order of the fields is clone size, D gene, V gene, J gene, CDR3 protein, CDR3 DNA. The D gene is left open where the match is weak. Clone size is shown for a subset of rows, as once, few, many or a class of expanded clone.

>NA|TRBD1|TRBV27|TRBJ2-4
CASSLLRTGALDIAKNIQYF
TGTGCCAGCAGTTTATTGCGGACAGGGGCACTAGACATAGCCAAAAACATTCAGTACTTC
>few|NA|TRBV30|TRBJ1-4
CAWSQTVTTNEKLFF
TGTGCCTGGAGTCAGACAGTAACGACTAATGAAAAACTGTTTTTT
>NA|TRBD2|TRBV5-1|TRBJ2-2
CASSSPRGGRSGELFF
TGCGCCAGCAGCTCTCCCCGGGGGGGGAGGTCCGGGGAGCTGTTTTTT
>NA|NA|TRBV19|TRBJ1-6
CASSTTPGTGDSPLHF
TGTGCCAGTAGTACCACCCCCGGGACTGGGGATTCACCCCTCCACTTT
>NA|TRBD2|TRBV30|TRBJ2-7
CAWSVQAGGEQYF
TGTGCCTGGAGTGTACAAGCGGGAGGAGAGCAGTACTTC
>NA|NA|TRBV12-3/TRBV12-4|TRBJ2-1
CASSSGEQFF
TGTGCCAGCAGTTCGGGGGAGCAGTTCTTC
>NA|NA|TRBV19|TRBJ2-7
CASAPGEEWDEQYF
TGTGCCAGTGCTCCCGGGGAGGAATGGGACGAGCAGTACTTC
>NA|NA|TRBV4-3|TRBJ1-4
CASSLQGNNEKLFF
TGCGCCAGCAGCCTCCAGGGCAATAATGAAAAACTGTTTTTT
>NA|NA|TRBV12-3/TRBV12-4|TRBJ1-2
CASGQNSYGYTF
TGTGCCAGCGGTCAAAACTCCTATGGCTACACCTTC
>NA|TRBD1|TRBV5-5|TRBJ1-2
CASSSGTAKIYGYTF
TGTGCCAGCAGCTCCGGGACAGCGAAAATTTATGGCTACACCTTC
>few|NA|TRBV6-5|TRBJ1-2
CASSPLNRVNGYTF
TGTGCCAGCAGTCCTTTGAACAGGGTTAATGGCTACACCTTC
>NA|NA|TRBV3-1/TRBV3-2|TRBJ2-4
CASSQGGLDIQYF
TGTGCCAGCAGCCAAGGAGGGTTAGACATTCAGTACTTC
>NA|NA|TRBV12-5|TRBJ1-1
CASGHIVMNTEAFF
TGTGCTAGTGGCCACATCGTCATGAACACTGAAGCTTTCTTT
>NA|TRBD1|TRBV6-1|TRBJ1-6
CASSELDRENSPLHF
TGTGCCAGCAGTGAATTGGACAGGGAAAATTCACCCCTCCACTTT
>once|TRBD1|TRBV11-2|TRBJ2-3
CASSPSTGFTDTQYF
TGTGCCAGCAGCCCCTCGACAGGGTTCACAGATACGCAGTATTTT
>NA|NA|TRBV10-3|TRBJ1-5
CAISESKRGGSFSNQPQHF
TGTGCCATCAGTGAGTCAAAACGGGGAGGGAGTTTTAGCAATCAGCCCCAGCATTTT
>NA|NA|TRBV4-2|TRBJ1-2
CASSQDRKTGRHYGYTF
TGTGCCAGCAGCCAAGATAGGAAAACAGGCAGACACTATGGCTACACCTTC
>once|NA|TRBV3-1/TRBV3-2|TRBJ1-1
CASSTDSNTEAFF
TGTGCCAGCAGCACAGACAGTAACACTGAAGCTTTCTTT
>NA|TRBD1|TRBV5-1|TRBJ2-7
CASSPRTGGNYEQYF
TGCGCCAGCAGCCCCCGGACAGGTGGGAACTACGAGCAGTACTTC
>NA|NA|TRBV9|TRBJ1-1
CASSFQQNTEAFF
TGTGCCAGCAGCTTCCAACAGAACACTGAAGCTTTCTTT
>NA|NA|TRBV5-8|TRBJ1-5
CASNREGVVNQPQHF
TGTGCCTCAAACAGGGAAGGAGTGGTCAATCAGCCCCAGCATTTT
>once|NA|TRBV6-5|TRBJ2-3
CASSFGGLETDTQYF
TGTGCCAGCAGCTTTGGGGGGTTAGAGACAGATACGCAGTATTTT
>NA|TRBD2|TRBV19|TRBJ2-1
CASSTGSGSYNEQFF
TGTGCCAGTAGTACGGGTAGCGGGAGCTACAATGAGCAGTTCTTC
>NA|TRBD1|TRBV10-3|TRBJ1-5
CAINGQGSNQPQHF
TGTGCCATCAACGGACAGGGAAGCAATCAGCCCCAGCATTTT
>NA|TRBD1|TRBV19|TRBJ1-3
CASSMDRGLAGNTIYF
TGTGCCAGTAGTATGGACAGGGGATTAGCTGGAAACACCATATATTTT
>NA|TRBD2|TRBV7-6|TRBJ2-5
CASSHIRAGTSGSETQYF
TGTGCCAGCAGCCATATACGAGCCGGGACTAGCGGGAGCGAGACCCAGTACTTC
>NA|NA|TRBV5-1|TRBJ1-3
CASSLGNLGNTIYF
TGCGCCAGCAGCCTCGGGAATCTTGGAAACACCATATATTTT
>once|NA|TRBV14|TRBJ2-7
CASSQVNGYASYEQYF
TGTGCCAGCAGCCAAGTTAACGGTTATGCCTCCTACGAGCAGTACTTC
>NA|NA|TRBV25-1|TRBJ2-1
CDPSEGMNEQFF
TGTGATCCTAGCGAGGGAATGAATGAGCAGTTCTTC
>NA|TRBD1|TRBV29-1|TRBJ1-4
CSAGPGNRDRDEKLFF
TGCAGCGCCGGCCCAGGGAACCGGGACAGGGATGAAAAACTGTTTTTT
>NA|NA|TRBV7-2|TRBJ2-7
CASSLGRKTGTSEQYF
TGTGCCAGCAGCTTAGGAAGGAAAACAGGGACGAGCGAGCAGTACTTC
>NA|TRBD1|TRBV3-1/TRBV3-2|TRBJ1-3
CASSRKGQDRGVGNTIYF
TGTGCCAGCAGCCGGAAAGGTCAGGACAGGGGAGTAGGAAACACCATATATTTT
>NA|TRBD1|TRBV7-9|TRBJ2-5
CASSLDGDRVKETQYF
TGTGCCAGCAGCTTAGATGGGGACAGGGTAAAAGAGACCCAGTACTTC
>NA|NA|TRBV6-1|TRBJ2-3
CASSEFTGGHTDTQYF
TGTGCCAGCAGTGAATTTACCGGGGGGCACACAGATACGCAGTATTTT
>NA|TRBD2|TRBV6-2/TRBV6-3|TRBJ2-7
CASSYSIPPSGRVSYEQYF
TGTGCCAGCAGTTACTCGATTCCCCCTAGCGGGAGGGTCTCGTACGAGCAGTACTTC
>NA|NA|TRBV9|TRBJ1-2
CASSVRSGAANYGYTF
TGTGCCAGCAGCGTAAGATCTGGAGCAGCGAACTATGGCTACACCTTC
>NA|NA|TRBV3-1/TRBV3-2|TRBJ2-7
CASGVTRPTYEQYF
TGTGCCAGCGGGGTGACTAGGCCTACCTACGAGCAGTACTTC
>NA|NA|TRBV5-1|TRBJ2-4
CASSLAETGNIQYF
TGCGCCAGCAGCTTGGCCGAGACAGGAAACATTCAGTACTTC
>NA|TRBD2|TRBV19|TRBJ2-3
CASSWGLAGSTDTQYF
TGTGCCAGTAGTTGGGGACTAGCGGGTAGCACAGATACGCAGTATTTT
>few|TRBD1|TRBV5-6|TRBJ1-3
CASSLVEDRVSGNTIYF
TGTGCCAGCAGCTTGGTAGAAGACAGGGTCTCTGGAAACACCATATATTTT